Shown below are 29 T cell receptor beta chains from a single sample sequenced in a study of cytomegalovirus exposure and HLA in healthy donors. Sequenced by immunoSEQ multiplex PCR; TCRdb stores in-frame clones only, minus some. The sample consists of some 200,000 clones, roughly 82% of them appearing once. Specimen: PBMCs. The receptors originated from a woman under 40 in good health and CMV-seropositive.

This clone was observed once. The rearrangement links TRBV11-2 to TRBJ2-7; 9 bases align to TRBD2. V lost 1 base, J lost 2 bases, and 3 bases stayed unmatched. The CDR3 extends over 15 amino acids. CDR1 and CDR2 (germline): SGHAT, FQNNGV. The CDR3 DNA is TGTGCCAGCAGCTTAGTGGCTAGCGGGACCTACGAGCAGTACTTC. Translation gives CASSLVASGTYEQYF. Based on the CDR3 plus reference TRBV11-2 and TRBJ2-7, the full variable domain is EAGVAQSPRYKIIEKRQSVAFWCNPISGHATLYWYQQILGQGPKLLIQFQNNGVVDDSQLPKDRFSAERLKGVDSTLKIQPAKLEDSAVYLCASSLVASGTYEQYFGPGTRLTVT.

The gene calls are TRBV19 and TRBJ1-5; TRBD1 agrees at 9 bases. This CDR3 contains 15 residues. The V segment lost 5 bases and the J segment 6 bases; nucleotides outside the gene matches: 8. Looked up from germline, CDR1 is LNHDA and CDR2 is SQIVND (reference sequence). The CDR3 region has the DNA TGTGCCAGTAGTGGCACAGGGGGCCGGGGTCAGCCCCAGCATTTT. This translates into CASSGTGGRGQPQHF.

This clone was counted once. This same CDR3 is encoded by further DNA sequences in the sample. The V call is TRBV7-9, the J call TRBJ2-3, with unresolved D. Per germline, CDR1 SEHNR and CDR2 FQNEAQ (reference sequence). This CDR3 comprises 14 residues. V was pared by 5 bases and J by 2 bases, with 11 bases between. The CDR3 nucleotides read TGTGCCAGCAGCCGATCAGGAAACACAGATACGCAGTATTTT. Translating gives CASSRSGNTDTQYF.

This rearrangement joins TRBV27 to TRBJ2-7; no reliable D call. The CDR3 loop spans 13 amino acids. Germline values: CDR1 MNHEY, CDR2 SMNVEV (reference sequence). V was trimmed by 2 bases and J by 3 bases, leaving 8 bases between them. This CDR3 reads CASSLGPGYEQYF. The CDR3 DNA reads TGTGCCAGCAGTTTAGGGCCAGGCTACGAGCAGTACTTC.

The chain recombines TRBV6-5 with TRBJ2-1, with 7 positions matching TRBD2. J gave up 7 bases and V 1 base, and 7 bases lay outside the gene matches. Germline CDR1 and CDR2: MNHEY and SVGAGI. The CDR3 runs 15 residues. CDR3 nucleotides: TGTGCCAGCAGTTACTTCGGGGGGTCTTTGAATGAGCAGTTCTTC. Translating it yields CASSYFGGSLNEQFF.

The chain carries TRBV5-1 and TRBJ2-7, with 8 bases fitting TRBD2. The germline CDR1 and CDR2 sequences are SGHRS and YFSETQ. Trimming at V came to 1 base and at J to 1 base, leaving 4 bases not matched to a gene. CDR3 size: 15 residues. The CDR3 sequence is CASSLTLAESYEQYF. As DNA, the CDR3 is TGCGCCAGCAGCTTGACACTAGCGGAGTCCTACGAGCAGTACTTC. The whole variable domain, filled in from reference TRBV5-1 and TRBJ2-7, reads KAGVTQTPRYLIKTRGQQVTLSCSPISGHRSVSWYQQTPGQGLQFLFEYFSETQRNKGNFPGRFSGRQFSNSRSEMNVSTLELGDSALYLCASSLTLAESYEQYFGPGTRLTVT.

This chain links TRBV28 with TRBJ2-1, with TRBD2 matching over 10 bases. The CDR3 totals 16 residues. Germline V CDR1 and CDR2: MDHEN, SYDVKM. The trim removed 3 bases at V and 4 bases at J, leaving 6 bases unmatched. The DNA of the CDR3 is TGTGCCAGCAGTTTCCCCCTAGCGGGAGATTACAATGAGCAGTTCTTC. It codes for CASSFPLAGDYNEQFF.

The chain joins TRBV7-8 to TRBJ2-7; D might be TRBD1 (6 bases). CDR1 is SGHVS and CDR2 is FQNEAQ in the germline V gene. The CDR3 contains 14 residues. V lost 6 bases and J 5 bases, leaving 17 bases between the germline ends. CDR3 amino acids: CASSKGGFGNEQYF. The CDR3, as DNA: TGTGCCAGCAGTAAAGGGGGATTCGGGAACGAGCAGTACTTC.

This sequence joins TRBV5-6 and TRBJ2-1, with 10 bases lining up with TRBD1. V dropped 4 bases and J dropped 6; count of bases not matched to a gene: 7. The CDR3 sequence is 15 residues long. In germline, CDR1 is SGHDT, CDR2 YYEEEE. This chain's CDR3 is CASSRDRGLGNEQFF. As DNA, the CDR3 is TGTGCCAGCAGCCGTGACAGGGGGCTAGGCAATGAGCAGTTCTTC.

This chain joins TRBV27 and TRBJ1-1; the D is unclear. V was clipped by 3 bases and J by 11 bases, with 19 bases between them. CDR1 and CDR2 (germline): MNHEY, SMNVEV (reference sequence). CDR3 length equals 14 residues. The CDR3, as DNA: TGTGCCAGCAGTTTTTTAAGTGAACGATGGGCGGCTTTCTTT. Residues: CASSFLSERWAAFF.

The J gene is TRBJ2-3, the V gene TRBV9; TRBD1 matches at 7 bases. Germline CDR1 and CDR2: SGDLS and YYNGEE. CDR3 length: 13 amino acids. After removal of 7 bases from V and 4 bases from J, the junction contained 6 bases not matched to a gene. This CDR3 reads CASGRQGADTQYF. Written as DNA, the CDR3 is TGTGCCAGCGGCAGACAGGGCGCAGATACGCAGTATTTT. The complete variable domain, with remaining parts taken from reference TRBV9 and TRBJ2-3, reads DSGVTQTPKHLITATGQRVTLRCSPRSGDLSVYWYQQSLDQGLQFLIQYYNGEERAKGNILERFSAQQFPDLHSELNLSSLELGDSALYFCASGRQGADTQYFGPGTRLTVL.

The gene calls are TRBV18 and TRBJ2-1; 8 bases line up with TRBD2. The CDR3 has 18 residues. Germline lookup yields CDR1 KGHSH and CDR2 LQKENI. V shed 1 base, J shed 0 bases, and the junction held 8 bases outside the gene matches. The CDR3 sequence is CASSPLGAGAASYNEQFF. The CDR3, as DNA: TGTGCCAGCTCACCACTAGGAGCGGGAGCGGCCTCCTACAATGAGCAGTTCTTC.

The chain links TRBV2 to TRBJ2-1; 7 nucleotides agree with TRBD2. Trimming at V came to 0 bases and at J to 10 bases, leaving 12 bases not matched to a gene. The CDR3 extends over 16 amino acids. Germline-derived CDR1 and CDR2 are SNHLY and FYNNEI. Here the CDR3 reads CASSEAAGVYSWEQFF. In nucleotides, the CDR3 is TGTGCCAGCAGTGAAGCGGCGGGAGTTTATTCATGGGAGCAGTTCTTC.

The chain is built from TRBV7-2 and TRBJ2-7; 7 nucleotides align to TRBD1. The V segment lost 5 bases and the J segment 3 bases; nucleotides outside the gene matches: 10. CDR3 length: 15 amino acids. CDR1 and CDR2 (germline): SGHTA, FQGNSA. The CDR3: CASSNIWDSDYEQYF. The CDR3 region has the DNA TGTGCCAGCAGCAACATATGGGACAGCGACTACGAGCAGTACTTC.

The genes are TRBV6-1 and TRBJ1-1; the D gene is possibly TRBD1 (5 bases). CDR1 MNHNS and CDR2 SASEGT come from the germline V gene. Between the trimmed V and J ends, which lost 4 bases and 3 bases, there was a span of 6 bases. The CDR3 has 12 amino acids. This chain's CDR3 is CASSVRDTEAFF. The CDR3, as DNA: TGTGCCAGCAGTGTCAGGGACACTGAAGCTTTCTTT.

This chain uses TRBV7-6 with TRBJ2-7; 8 nucleotides agree with TRBD2. The germline CDR1 and CDR2 sequences are SGHVS and FNYEAQ. The CDR3 sequence is 16 residues long. Trimming cost V 5 bases and J 2 bases; bases outside gene matches: 11. CDR3 nucleotide sequence: TGTGCCAGCAGCACTACGCTAGCGGGCTCCACCTACGAGCAGTACTTC. Its protein is CASSTTLAGSTYEQYF.

CDR3 in amino acids: CATSRDRFGSNEQFF. Here the CDR3 DNA reads TGTGCCACCAGCAGAGATAGATTCGGGTCCAATGAGCAGTTCTTC. The chain links TRBV15 to TRBJ2-1; no reliable D call. Trimming pared 0 bases from V and 6 bases from J, leaving 12 bases between. CDR1 and CDR2 from the germline V gene are LNHNV and YYDKDF (reference sequence). CDR3 size: 15 residues.

The sample holds a few counts of this clone. The chain carries TRBV27 and TRBJ2-7; D is possibly TRBD1 (6 bases). Germline V CDR1 and CDR2: MNHEY, SMNVEV (reference sequence). V lost 4 bases to trimming and J lost 2 bases, with 15 bases between them. This CDR3 region has 15 residues. The CDR3 reads CASSSSPTGTYEQYF. The CDR3, as DNA: TGTGCCAGCAGTTCCTCCCCGACAGGAACCTACGAGCAGTACTTC.

The chain couples TRBV11-2 to TRBJ2-7, with a tentative D call TRBD2 (6 bases). V shed 4 bases and J shed 6 bases, with 16 bases lying between them. The CDR3 totals 14 residues. Germline-derived CDR1 and CDR2 are SGHAT and FQNNGV. CDR3 loop: CASSSGGRAREQYF. CDR3 coding DNA: TGTGCCAGCAGCTCCGGGGGAAGGGCCCGCGAGCAGTACTTC.

V usage is TRBV11-2 and J usage is TRBJ1-1; D is undetermined. The CDR3 has 15 amino acids. Germline loops: CDR1 SGHAT, CDR2 FQNNGV. Trimming removed 5 bases at V and 4 bases at J, with 17 bases between. DNA of the CDR3: TGTGCCAGCAGCCCAGGAAGAACTCCAGGCACTGAAGCTTTCTTT. It specifies CASSPGRTPGTEAFF.

The V call is TRBV30, the J call TRBJ2-3; 10 bases agree with TRBD2. V trimming: 1 base; J trimming: 4 bases; junction bases outside the gene matches: 8. From germline, CDR1 is GTSNPN and CDR2 SVGIG (reference sequence). The length of the CDR3 is 16 residues. The CDR3 here is CAWSGNLAGVPDTQYF. In DNA, the CDR3 is TGTGCCTGGAGTGGGAATCTAGCGGGAGTCCCAGATACGCAGTATTTT.

For this clone: Different DNA sequences within this sample yield the same CDR3. The chain carries TRBV18 and TRBJ2-7; D may be TRBD2 (6 bases). Per the germline V gene, CDR1 is KGHSH and CDR2 is LQKENI. This CDR3 has 14 residues. The germline V and J ends were trimmed by 2 bases and 0 bases, with 8 bases remaining between them. The CDR3 nucleotides are TGTGCCAGCTCACCAGCGGGAAGCTCCTACGAGCAGTACTTC. Encoded protein: CASSPAGSSYEQYF.

This clone was found a few times. The gene calls are TRBV5-1 and TRBJ1-1; D is possibly TRBD1 (5 bases). V was cut by 7 bases and J by 1 base, with 11 bases left in between. Germline CDR1 SGHRS, CDR2 YFSETQ. This CDR3 contains 13 residues. CDR3 nucleotides: TGCGCCAGCCGACAACAGGAGAACACTGAAGCTTTCTTT. It translates to CASRQQENTEAFF.

CDR3 loop: CASSIEADSNQPQHF. CDR3 DNA sequence: TGTGCCAGTAGTATAGAGGCGGATAGCAATCAGCCCCAGCATTTT. The chain joins TRBV19 to TRBJ1-5; D gene unclear. The V gene's germline CDR1 is LNHDA and CDR2 SQIVND (reference sequence). V gave up 0 bases and J gave up 0 bases, with 6 bases separating them. The CDR3 is 15 residues long.

The chain carries TRBV5-4 and TRBJ2-1, with TRBD2 matching over 7 bases. Germline CDR1 SGHNT, CDR2 YYREEE (reference sequence). The CDR3 has 15 residues. V lost 1 base and J lost 9; bases outside the gene matches: 10. As DNA, the CDR3 is TGTGCCAGCAGCTTGTTAGTGACTAGCTCCTCTGAGCAGTTCTTC. It translates to CASSLLVTSSSEQFF.

The chain employs TRBV28 and TRBJ1-5; maybe TRBD1 (5 bases). Germline assignment: CDR1 MDHEN and CDR2 SYDVKM. With 6 bases removed from V and 7 bases from J, the gap between germline ends came to 10 bases. The CDR3 has 12 residues. In DNA, the CDR3 is TGTGCCAGCAGCAGTGGGGCGCAGCCCCAGCATTTT. Its translation: CASSSGAQPQHF.

V and J are TRBV6-5 and TRBJ2-1, with 7 bases lining up with TRBD2. The length of the CDR3 is 15 residues. V lost 5 bases and J lost 5; bases outside the gene matches: 9. In germline, CDR1 is MNHEY, CDR2 SVGAGI. DNA of the CDR3: TGTGCCAGCAGTCAGCGGGGAGTCGGGCACAATGAGCAGTTCTTC. Protein sequence: CASSQRGVGHNEQFF.

V and J are TRBV5-1 and TRBJ1-2; 7 bases agree with TRBD1. With V trimmed by 2 bases and J by 6 bases, 1 base remained unmatched. The CDR3 consists of 12 residues. Germline CDR1 reads SGHRS; CDR2 reads YFSETQ. The CDR3 spells CASSFTGDGYTF. CDR3 nucleotides: TGCGCCAGCAGCTTTACAGGGGATGGCTACACCTTC.

The chain carries TRBV10-1 and TRBJ2-7; D is unclear. This CDR3 spans 13 amino acids. Trimming left V 5 bases short and J 1 base short, with 9 bases between. Germline V gene data show CDR1 as WNHNN and CDR2 as SYGVQD (reference sequence). The CDR3 DNA sequence: TGCGCCAGCAGTTTGGGCCCTTCCTACGAGCAGTACTTC. Its protein product is CASSLGPSYEQYF.